This T cell receptor (beta chain) came from a study of T cell responses to AZD1222 COVID-19 vaccine. Study-level findings and limits: Seropositive at baseline were only a handful of AZD1222 recipients. Vaccine-associated CD4 TCRs ranged over spike, dominating at 160-218 and 743-854. Clonal diversity may have been underestimated in mostly white British donors.

Turning to this clone: Its cognate antigen is unknown.

CDR1 and CDR2 (germline): SGDLS, YYNGEE. The CDR3 has 15 residues. V dropped 0 bases and J dropped 3; count of bases not matched to a gene: 2. Using immunoSEQ multiplex PCR, the repertoire was profiled, and TCRdb retains in-frame clones only, with some absent. Of some 140,000 clones listed, around 90% are singletons. V gene TRBV9 combines with J gene TRBJ1-1; 10 bases fit TRBD1. The sequencing here drew on peripheral blood, taken on day 0 of AZD1222 vaccination. This receptor was taken from an adult in good health. The CDR3 reads CASSVDGQGDTEAFF. The CDR3 DNA reads TGTGCCAGCAGCGTAGATGGACAGGGGGACACTGAAGCTTTCTTT.